The 26 T cell receptor beta chains presented below share a single source sample, sequenced in a study of monozygotic twins with inflammatory bowel disease. For each CDR3 protein, TCRdb gives one entry from its re-call of the 5' RACE reads, without DNA. The specimen's table records approximately 150,000 distinct CDR3 sequences. Sequencing was carried out using blood. The source of these receptors is a human donor with ulcerative colitis or Crohn's disease, or a healthy co-twin of an affected twin (not recorded which).

V usage is TRBV27 and J usage is TRBJ2-7; TCRdb lists TRBD1, though no DNA is available to test this call. Germline values: CDR1 MNHEY, CDR2 SMNVEV (reference sequence). The CDR3 consists of 15 residues. Here the CDR3 reads CASSLSPDRDHEQYF.

The rearrangement uses TRBV5-1 and TRBJ2-2. Germline CDR1 SGHRS, CDR2 YFSETQ. The CDR3 extends over 14 amino acids. The CDR3 region is CASSLTQYTGELFF. Drawing the rest from reference TRBV5-1 and TRBJ2-2, the complete variable domain is KAGVTQTPRYLIKTRGQQVTLSCSPISGHRSVSWYQQTPGQGLQFLFEYFSETQRNKGNFPGRFSGRQFSNSRSEMNVSTLELGDSALYLCASSLTQYTGELFFGEGSRLTVL.

Here the CDR3 reads CASTQEETGSPYEQYF. The chain couples TRBV5-1 to TRBJ2-7. The germline gives CDR1 SGHRS, CDR2 YFSETQ. The CDR3 runs to 16 residues.

V and J are TRBV12-3 or TRBV12-4 and TRBJ1-1; TCRdb outputs TRBD1, but without DNA this stays unchecked. The CDR3 totals 14 residues. The CDR3: CASTPWGGNTEAFF.

J is TRBJ2-3 and V is TRBV5-4; TCRdb's D call of TRBD1 is untestable without DNA. The CDR3 is 14 residues long. Germline CDR1 is SGHNT and CDR2 is YYREEE (reference sequence). The CDR3 spells CASSEWTGRDTQYF.

This chain uses TRBV12-3 or TRBV12-4 with TRBJ1-5; TCRdb returns TRBD1, unconfirmable since there is no DNA. The CDR3 is 15 residues long. This chain's CDR3 is CASSRNRGSNQPQHF.

The CDR3 loop reads CASSLEITGAGELFF. The chain employs TRBV11-2 and TRBJ2-2; TCRdb gives TRBD1 as the D gene, but with no DNA this cannot be confirmed. The CDR3 extends over 15 amino acids. Germline V gives CDR1 SGHAT, CDR2 FQNNGV. Filled out from reference TRBV11-2 and TRBJ2-2, the complete variable domain reads EAGVAQSPRYKIIEKRQSVAFWCNPISGHATLYWYQQILGQGPKLLIQFQNNGVVDDSQLPKDRFSAERLKGVDSTLKIQPAKLEDSAVYLCASSLEITGAGELFFGEGSRLTVL.

The CDR3 is CATNRLGSEKLFF. The rearrangement joins TRBV12-3 or TRBV12-4 to TRBJ1-4. This CDR3 spans 13 amino acids.

The rearrangement uses TRBV4-2 and TRBJ2-7. Germline V gene lookup returns CDR1 LGHNA and CDR2 YNFKEQ. This CDR3 is built from 15 residues. The CDR3: CASSQENQGPYEQYF.

The gene calls are TRBV9 and TRBJ2-3; TCRdb lists TRBD2, though no DNA is available to test this call. Germline loops: CDR1 SGDLS, CDR2 YYNGEE. CDR3 length equals 15 residues. This CDR3 is CASSLGLASTDTQYF.

The rearrangement uses TRBV6-1 and TRBJ1-1. CDR3 length: 13 amino acids. Looked up from germline, CDR1 is MNHNS and CDR2 is SASEGT. The CDR3 here is CASRPTVNTEAFF.

This chain links TRBV18 with TRBJ2-5. The CDR3 contains 15 residues. Germline-derived CDR1 and CDR2 are KGHSH and LQKENI. This chain's CDR3 is CASSPPEGIEETQYF.

The V and J genes are TRBV4-1 and TRBJ1-2; the TCRdb D gene call, TRBD1, has no DNA to confirm it. Germline CDR1 and CDR2: MGHRA and YSYEKL. The length of the CDR3 is 16 residues. This CDR3 is CASSQVSGTLDYGYTF.

The chain carries TRBV28 and TRBJ2-5; the TCRdb D gene call, TRBD1, has no DNA to confirm it. Per the germline V gene, CDR1 is MDHEN and CDR2 is SYDVKM. The CDR3 loop spans 16 amino acids. The CDR3 protein is CASRSLAGAHQETQYF. Full variable domain (missing parts from reference TRBV28 and TRBJ2-5): DVKVTQSSRYLVKRTGEKVFLECVQDMDHENMFWYRQDPGLGLRLIYFSYDVKMKEKGDIPEGYSVSREKKERFSLILESASTNQTSMYLCASRSLAGAHQETQYFGPGTRLLVL.

The CDR3 sequence is CASSLLGSRHEQYF. The chain recombines TRBV5-1 with TRBJ2-7; TCRdb returns TRBD1, unconfirmable since there is no DNA. Germline CDR1 SGHRS, CDR2 YFSETQ. The CDR3 covers 14 residues.

The chain links TRBV4-2 to TRBJ2-3; checking the TCRdb D call of TRBD2 is not possible without DNA. Per the germline V gene, CDR1 is LGHNA and CDR2 is YNFKEQ. There are 18 residues in the CDR3. Here the CDR3 reads CASSQEPLAGDSRVGQYF.

The J gene is TRBJ2-1, the V gene TRBV29-1. The CDR3 loop spans 12 amino acids. Per the germline V gene, CDR1 is SQVTM and CDR2 is ANQGSEA. The CDR3: CSVDESYNEQFF.

V usage is TRBV20-1 and J usage is TRBJ1-2. CDR1 and CDR2 (germline): DFQATT, SNEGSKA (reference sequence). The CDR3 spans 11 residues. The CDR3 protein is CSASPNGGYTF.

CDR3 in amino acids: CASSLRLAGGKNYNEQFF. This chain connects TRBV7-8 to TRBJ2-1; TCRdb's D call of TRBD2 is untestable without DNA. From germline, CDR1 is SGHVS and CDR2 FQNEAQ. CDR3 length: 18 residues.

This chain connects TRBV5-1 to TRBJ2-7; absent DNA, TCRdb's TRBD1 call cannot be checked. Germline CDR1 reads SGHRS; CDR2 reads YFSETQ. CDR3 length equals 16 residues. CDR3: CASSSPGTGAVYEQYF.

The chain carries TRBV20-1 and TRBJ1-2; TCRdb outputs TRBD1, but without DNA this stays unchecked. The CDR3 is 14 amino acids. The germline gives CDR1 DFQATT, CDR2 SNEGSKA (reference sequence). The CDR3 here is CSARGQGIDYGYTF.

The chain joins TRBV5-1 to TRBJ1-5. The germline gives CDR1 SGHRS, CDR2 YFSETQ. The CDR3 extends over 14 amino acids. CDR3 in amino acids: CASSPGPTEQPQHF.

V is TRBV28 and J is TRBJ1-2; TCRdb reports TRBD1, a call that lacks DNA to check it against. This CDR3 region has 13 residues. Germline V gene data show CDR1 as MDHEN and CDR2 as SYDVKM. CDR3: CASSTSGSYGYTF.

The rearrangement links TRBV5-1 to TRBJ2-1. The CDR3 spans 16 residues. From germline, CDR1 is SGHRS and CDR2 YFSETQ. The chain's CDR3 is CASSPLPQGTYNEQFF. Based on the CDR3 plus reference TRBV5-1 and TRBJ2-1, the full variable domain is KAGVTQTPRYLIKTRGQQVTLSCSPISGHRSVSWYQQTPGQGLQFLFEYFSETQRNKGNFPGRFSGRQFSNSRSEMNVSTLELGDSALYLCASSPLPQGTYNEQFFGPGTRLTVL.

The gene calls are TRBV4-2 and TRBJ1-4. Germline V gene data show CDR1 as LGHNA and CDR2 as YNFKEQ. CDR3 length: 16 amino acids. The CDR3 sequence is CASSQDARAAREKLFF.

V is TRBV10-2 and J is TRBJ2-1; lacking DNA, the TRBD2 call made by TCRdb goes unchecked. The V gene's germline CDR1 is WSHSY and CDR2 SAAADI. CDR3 size: 15 residues. The CDR3 protein is CASEELAGENNEQFF.